These 6 T cell receptor beta chains originate from one sample sequenced in a study of CD8+ T cells in alopecia areata. RNA was extracted and reverse transcribed into cDNA as the sequencing template. Sequenced by immunoSEQ multiplex PCR; TCRdb stores in-frame clones only, minus some. The sample shows approximately 120,000 clones, 40% to 55% of them seen only once. The sequencing sample was made of NKG2D-low CD8+ T cells sorted from blood. The receptors originated from a human donor with alopecia areata.

This clone was observed a handful of times. The chain recombines TRBV28 with TRBJ2-2, with D hard to call. V lost 2 bases and J lost 6, with 4 bases in between. CDR3 size: 12 residues. Germline assignment: CDR1 MDHEN and CDR2 SYDVKM. Here the CDR3 reads CASSLTPGELFF. CDR3 DNA sequence: TGTGCCAGCAGTTTAACCCCCGGGGAGCTGTTTTTT. The full variable domain, completed using reference TRBV28 and TRBJ2-2, is DVKVTQSSRYLVKRTGEKVFLECVQDMDHENMFWYRQDPGLGLRLIYFSYDVKMKEKGDIPEGYSVSREKKERFSLILESASTNQTSMYLCASSLTPGELFFGEGSRLTVL.

This clone was observed a handful of times. CDR3 in amino acids: CAWDEQGPGELFF. CDR3 bases: TGTGCCTGGGACGAACAGGGGCCCGGGGAGCTGTTTTTT. V and J are TRBV30 and TRBJ2-2, with 7 bases aligning to TRBD1. Germline assignment: CDR1 GTSNPN and CDR2 SVGIG (reference sequence). V lost 5 bases and J lost 6; bases outside the gene matches: 6. The CDR3 has 13 residues.

This clone occurred a few times. The chain combines TRBV29-1 with TRBJ2-3; 9 bases align to TRBD2. From germline, CDR1 is SQVTM and CDR2 ANQGSEA. The length of the CDR3 is 15 residues. Trimming took 7 bases from V and 0 from J; bases not matched to a gene: 8. CDR3 bases: TGCAGCGGTTCTCTAGCGGGAAGTAGCACAGATACGCAGTATTTT. Translating gives CSGSLAGSSTDTQYF.

A few counts support this clone. The chain employs TRBV29-1 and TRBJ2-1, with D tentatively TRBD2 (6 bases). The CDR3 totals 14 residues. V lost 7 bases and J 5 bases, leaving 18 bases between the germline ends. The germline gives CDR1 SQVTM, CDR2 ANQGSEA. CDR3 bases: TGCAGCGGTAACGGCGGGGTATTCCACAATGAGCAGTTCTTC. It codes for CSGNGGVFHNEQFF.

This rearrangement joins TRBV29-1 to TRBJ2-3; D is unclear. This CDR3 contains 11 residues. Germline loops: CDR1 SQVTM, CDR2 ANQGSEA. The germline V and J ends were trimmed by 5 bases and 1 base, with 4 bases remaining between them. The CDR3 sequence: CSVSGTDTQYF. The CDR3 nucleotides read TGCAGCGTTTCGGGCACAGATACGCAGTATTTT.

In its sample, this clone was seen a few times. The V gene is TRBV29-1, the J gene TRBJ2-5; TRBD2 matches at 11 bases. The CDR3 is 18 residues long. CDR1 and CDR2 from the germline V gene are SQVTM and ANQGSEA. The CDR3 spells CGSKGVAGGLAPQETQYF. The CDR3 nucleotides are TGCGGATCGAAAGGGGTAGCGGGAGGGTTGGCGCCCCAAGAGACCCAGTACTTC.